These T cell receptor beta chains were read from a single sample in a study of blood T cell repertoires in COVID-19. The repertoire was sequenced with immunoSEQ multiplex PCR; TCRdb's copy has only in-frame clones and lacks some. The sample includes 75,000 or so clones, 84% of them seen just once. The specimen sequenced was peripheral blood. All receptors come from a middle-aged man with acute or convalescent COVID-19. The CDR3 runs from the conserved cysteine through the conserved F or W. Fields, in order: clone size, D gene, V gene, J gene, CDR3 DNA, CDR3 protein. D genes are given only for firm matches. Not every row has a clone size; where given, it reads once, few, many or a size class.

>NA|TRBD2|TRBV5-1|TRBJ2-5
TGCGCCAGCAGCTTTGGGCGGGAGGCCCGGCCCCAGTACTTC
CASSFGREARPQYF
>NA|TRBD1|TRBV5-1|TRBJ1-2
TGCGCCAGCAGCTTGGCAGGGGGTGGCTACACCTTC
CASSLAGGGYTF
>NA|NA|TRBV5-5|TRBJ1-2
TGTGCCAGCGTTTGGGGAGATGCAGCGGCTGGCTACACCTTC
CASVWGDAAAGYTF
>NA|NA|TRBV5-4|TRBJ2-7
TGTGCCAGCAGCTTGGACGTCGGGGGATTGCAGTACTTC
CASSLDVGGLQYF
>NA|NA|TRBV5-1|TRBJ1-6
TGCGCCAGCAGCTTGGAGGGGAAGGGTAATTCACCCCTCCACTTT
CASSLEGKGNSPLHF
>NA|NA|TRBV4-3|TRBJ1-2
TGCGCCAGCAGCCAAGATCTTGATGGCAGGGTGAATGGCTACACCTTC
CASSQDLDGRVNGYTF
>NA|NA|TRBV12-3/TRBV12-4|TRBJ2-3
TGTGCCAGCAGTTTATCCGCAGATACGCAGTATTTT
CASSLSADTQYF
>NA|NA|TRBV10-3|TRBJ1-2
TGTGCCATCAGTAATAACAGGGACCACTATGGCTACACCTTC
CAISNNRDHYGYTF
>NA|TRBD1|TRBV7-6|TRBJ1-2
TGTGCCAGCAGCCCTGGGACAGGGAATAAAAGGGATGGCTACACCTTC
CASSPGTGNKRDGYTF
>once|NA|TRBV4-1|TRBJ1-2
TGCGCCAGCAGCCAAGCTTCCCATGGCTACACCTTC
CASSQASHGYTF
>NA|TRBD2|TRBV4-1|TRBJ2-1
TGCGCCAGCAGCCAAGATTCGGGGGGGGCGATCTACAATGAGCAGTTCTTC
CASSQDSGGAIYNEQFF
>NA|TRBD2|TRBV3-1/TRBV3-2|TRBJ2-1
TGTGCCAGCAGCCAAGGCGGGGGGGTTGTCGCCAATGAGCAGTTCTTC
CASSQGGGVVANEQFF
>NA|TRBD1|TRBV7-9|TRBJ1-4
TGTGCCAGCAGCAGCTTAGATCGCACGACCGGGACAGATATACAGTCAACTAATGAAAAACTGTTTTTT
CASSSLDRTTGTDIQSTNEKLFF
>NA|NA|TRBV7-9|TRBJ1-1
TGTGCCAGCAGCCCCGCTGTGAGGTACACTGAAGCTTTCTTT
CASSPAVRYTEAFF
>NA|TRBD2|TRBV10-3|TRBJ2-5
TGTGCCATCGCCCTAGGGCTAGCGGGGGGGCAAGAGACCCAGTACTTC
CAIALGLAGGQETQYF
>NA|NA|TRBV7-9|TRBJ2-7
TGTGCCAGCAGCCCCGGGTTGGTCAGCTACGAGCAGTACTTC
CASSPGLVSYEQYF
>NA|TRBD1|TRBV7-9|TRBJ1-1
TGTGCCAGCAGCTTAGATCAGGGGGCTGGGGCTTTCTTT
CASSLDQGAGAFF
>NA|TRBD2|TRBV9|TRBJ2-3
TGTGCCAGCAGCGCCCTAGCGGGGGGGCTGCCAGATACGCAGTATTTT
CASSALAGGLPDTQYF
>few|TRBD2|TRBV10-3|TRBJ2-3
TGTGCCATCAGCCGAGGGACTAGCGCTAGCACAGATACGCAGTATTTT
CAISRGTSASTDTQYF
>NA|TRBD1|TRBV28|TRBJ2-4
TGTGCCAGCGGACAGGGTTCTACCAAAAACATTCAGTACTTC
CASGQGSTKNIQYF
>NA|TRBD1|TRBV9|TRBJ1-3
TGTGCCAGCAGCCCCCGACAGGGAAGGACGTCCGGAAACACCATATATTTT
CASSPRQGRTSGNTIYF
>NA|TRBD1|TRBV6-5|TRBJ1-1
TGTGCCAGCAGTTACCGGGGACAGGGGAGCACTGAAGCTTTCTTT
CASSYRGQGSTEAFF